The 9 T cell receptor beta chains presented below share a single source sample, sequenced in a study of cytomegalovirus exposure and HLA in healthy donors. PCR amplification relied on 60 Vbeta primers (plus 13 Jbeta primers). Sequencing used immunoSEQ multiplex PCR; TCRdb keeps in-frame clones, though not all of them. The sample includes 110,000 or so clones, about 80% of them seen just once. Source material: PBMCs. The origin of the receptors is a human donor in good health.

This chain links TRBV5-1 with TRBJ2-1, with TRBD2 matching 8 bases. Trimming cost V 4 bases and J 4 bases; bases outside gene matches: 4. Germline V gene data show CDR1 as SGHRS and CDR2 as YFSETQ. The CDR3 sequence is 14 residues long. CDR3 nucleotides: TGCGCCAGCAGCCAGCGGGAGCCTTACAATGAGCAGTTCTTC. Amino acid sequence: CASSQREPYNEQFF.

This clone was found a few times. V gene TRBV25-1 combines with J gene TRBJ2-2; D is possibly TRBD2 (5 bases). This CDR3 contains 14 residues. Germline CDR1 is MGHDK and CDR2 is SYGVNS. With 10 bases removed from V and 3 bases from J, the gap between germline ends came to 15 bases. CDR3 DNA sequence: TGTGCCACTCGACTAAACTCGGACACCGGGGAGCTGTTTTTT. Protein: CATRLNSDTGELFF.

This CDR3 is CASSPSPRQGRGNEQFF. For the CDR3, the DNA is TGTGCCAGCTCACCCTCACCCCGACAGGGTAGGGGCAATGAGCAGTTCTTC. This chain links TRBV18 with TRBJ2-1; TRBD1 matches 7 bases. The CDR3 runs to 17 residues. V lost 3 bases, J lost 6 bases, and 14 bases stayed unmatched. Germline V gives CDR1 KGHSH, CDR2 LQKENI.

This chain's CDR3 is CASSLAVSGTGGTNEKLFF. The CDR3 DNA is TGCGCCAGCAGCTTGGCGGTTTCCGGGACAGGGGGGACGAATGAAAAACTGTTTTTT. This sequence joins TRBV5-1 and TRBJ1-4, with 11 bases aligning to TRBD1. This CDR3 is built from 19 residues. The V gene end was trimmed by 0 bases and the J gene end by 5 bases; junction bases not matched to a gene: 12. In germline, CDR1 is SGHRS, CDR2 YFSETQ.

The CDR3 here is CASRAPGLTNTEAFF. DNA of the CDR3: TGTGCCAGTCGCGCTCCGGGACTGACGAACACTGAAGCTTTCTTT. This chain uses TRBV27 with TRBJ1-1; the D gene is possibly TRBD1 (5 bases). CDR1 and CDR2 (germline): MNHEY, SMNVEV (reference sequence). V lost 9 bases and J 1 base, leaving 18 bases between the germline ends. This CDR3 has 15 amino acids.

The rearrangement uses TRBV28 and TRBJ1-4, with TRBD1 matching 9 bases. The CDR3 is made up of 13 amino acids. CDR1 and CDR2 from the germline V gene are MDHEN and SYDVKM. With V trimmed by 6 bases and J by 8 bases, 4 bases remained unmatched. The CDR3 region is CASRDRGGEKLFF. CDR3 nucleotides: TGTGCCAGCAGGGACAGGGGAGGCGAAAAACTGTTTTTT.

The CDR3 reads CASSPQGGPTEAFF. In DNA, the CDR3 is TGTGCCAGCAGCCCCCAGGGGGGCCCCACTGAAGCTTTCTTT. The rearrangement uses TRBV11-2 and TRBJ1-1; 7 positions agree with TRBD1. V was clipped by 5 bases and J by 4 bases; unmatched bases: 7. The CDR3 spans 14 residues. Germline loops: CDR1 SGHAT, CDR2 FQNNGV.

The gene calls are TRBV30 and TRBJ2-2; D gene ambiguous. Trimming took 0 bases from V and 5 from J, leaving 7 bases between them. This CDR3 region has 13 residues. CDR1 and CDR2 from the germline V gene are GTSNPN and SVGIG (reference sequence). CDR3 coding DNA: TGTGCCTGGAGTGTTGTCCGGACCGGGGAGCTGTTTTTT. This gives the protein CAWSVVRTGELFF. Supplemented by reference TRBV30 and TRBJ2-2, the full variable domain reads SQTIHQWPATLVQPVGSPLSLECTVEGTSNPNLYWYRQAAGRGLQLLFYSVGIGQISSEVPQNLSASRPQDRQFILSSKKLLLSDSGFYLCAWSVVRTGELFFGEGSRLTVL.

This chain uses TRBV2 with TRBJ1-1; D might be TRBD1 (5 bases). The germline V gene has CDR1 SNHLY and CDR2 FYNNEI. This CDR3 contains 11 residues. The V end lost 3 bases, the J end lost 7 bases, and 6 bases lay between the germline ends. The CDR3 loop reads CASSETVEAFF. The CDR3 coding sequence is TGTGCCAGCAGTGAGACAGTTGAAGCTTTCTTT.